This T cell receptor (beta chain) was found in a study of shared clonotypes between healthy human individuals. General study results and limits: On the whole, naive subsets had larger estimated richness than memory subsets had. The study found lower generation probabilities in non-shared clonotypes than in those shared by all four donors.

Germline CDR1 is MDHEN and CDR2 is SYDVKM. V lost 4 bases to trimming and J lost 6 bases, with 15 bases between them. The CDR3 has 15 residues. About this clone itself: Antigen unknown.

Each subset's genomic DNA was shared equally among a number of immunoSEQ plates. Assay used: immunoSEQ multiplex PCR; TCRdb lists only in-frame clones, some missing. The sample lists approximately 700,000 clones, around four fifths occurring once. CD45RA+ naive and CD45RA-negative memory subsets were separated from CD4+ cells. The receptor's source is a young woman in good health. The source material was memory CD4+ T cells sorted from blood. This sample's subset: CD45RA-negative fraction. The chain carries TRBV28 and TRBJ2-2, with D possibly called TRBD1 or TRBD2 (5 bases each). Written as DNA, the CDR3 is TGTGCCAGCAGTTCTTTCCGGGGCGCCGCCGGGGAGCTGTTTTTT. It codes for CASSSFRGAAGELFF.